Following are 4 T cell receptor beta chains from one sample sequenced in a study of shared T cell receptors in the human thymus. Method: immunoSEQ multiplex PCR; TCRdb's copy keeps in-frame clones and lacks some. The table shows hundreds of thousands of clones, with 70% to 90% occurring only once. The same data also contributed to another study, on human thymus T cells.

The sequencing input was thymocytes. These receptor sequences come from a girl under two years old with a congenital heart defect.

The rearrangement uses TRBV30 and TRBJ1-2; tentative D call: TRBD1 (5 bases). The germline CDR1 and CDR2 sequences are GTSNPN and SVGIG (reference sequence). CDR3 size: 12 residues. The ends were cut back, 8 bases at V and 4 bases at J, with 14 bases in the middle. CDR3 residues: CAQQIRVYGYTF. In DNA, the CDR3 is TGTGCCCAACAGATCAGGGTCTATGGCTACACCTTC.

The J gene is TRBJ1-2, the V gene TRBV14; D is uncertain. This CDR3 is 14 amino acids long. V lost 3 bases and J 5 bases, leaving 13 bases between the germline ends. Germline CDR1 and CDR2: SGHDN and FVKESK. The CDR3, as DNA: TGTGCCAGCAGCCAGGTTTTGACCGGGTATGGCTACACCTTC. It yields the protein CASSQVLTGYGYTF.

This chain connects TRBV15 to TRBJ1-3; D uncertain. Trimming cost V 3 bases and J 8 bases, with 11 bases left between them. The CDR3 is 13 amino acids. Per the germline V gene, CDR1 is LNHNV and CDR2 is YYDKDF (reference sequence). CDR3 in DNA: TGTGCCACCAGCAGCAGAGGGTCGCACACCATATATTTT. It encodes CATSSRGSHTIYF.

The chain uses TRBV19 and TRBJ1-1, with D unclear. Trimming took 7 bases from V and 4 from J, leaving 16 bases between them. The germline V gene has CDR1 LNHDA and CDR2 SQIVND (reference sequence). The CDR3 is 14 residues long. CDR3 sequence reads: CASTPEGGGTEAFF. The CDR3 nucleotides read TGTGCCAGTACCCCAGAGGGTGGAGGCACTGAAGCTTTCTTT. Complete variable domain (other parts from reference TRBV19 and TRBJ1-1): DGGITQSPKYLFRKEGQNVTLSCEQNLNHDAMYWYRQDPGQGLRLIYYSQIVNDFQKGDIAEGYSVSREKKESFPLTVTSAQKNPTAFYLCASTPEGGGTEAFFGQGTRLTVV.